The clone carrying this T cell receptor (beta chain) was picked up a small number of times. The CDR3 runs 13 residues. Germline V gene sequence: CDR1 MNHEY, CDR2 SVGAGI. V lost 5 bases and J lost 5, with 12 bases in between. This record comes from a study of blood T cell repertoires in COVID-19. Sequencing was performed with immunoSEQ multiplex PCR; in TCRdb, only in-frame clones are kept and a portion is missing. The data hold tens of thousands of clones, with 90% observed a single time. This TCR was sampled from a man aged 18 to 30 with COVID-19, enrolled during active disease. The sequencing input was peripheral blood. V usage is TRBV6-5 and J usage is TRBJ2-5; weak D call: TRBD1 (6 bases). CDR3 bases: TGTGCCAGCAGTCTACAGGGTGTGGAGACCCAGTACTTC. Translation: CASSLQGVETQYF.